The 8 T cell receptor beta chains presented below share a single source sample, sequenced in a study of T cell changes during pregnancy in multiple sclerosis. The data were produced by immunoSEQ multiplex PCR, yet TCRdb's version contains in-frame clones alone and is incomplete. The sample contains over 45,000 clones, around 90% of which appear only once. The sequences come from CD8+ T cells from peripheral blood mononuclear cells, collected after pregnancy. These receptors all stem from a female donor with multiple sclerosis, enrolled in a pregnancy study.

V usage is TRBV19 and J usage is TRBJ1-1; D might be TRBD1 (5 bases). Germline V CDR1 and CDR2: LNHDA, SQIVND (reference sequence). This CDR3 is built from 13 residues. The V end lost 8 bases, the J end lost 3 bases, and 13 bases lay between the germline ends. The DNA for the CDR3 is TGTGCCAGTTCCGACAGCCTATACACTGAAGCTTTCTTT. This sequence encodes CASSDSLYTEAFF.

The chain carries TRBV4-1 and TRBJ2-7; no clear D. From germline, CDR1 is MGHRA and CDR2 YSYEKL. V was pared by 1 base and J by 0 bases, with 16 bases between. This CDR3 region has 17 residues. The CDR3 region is CASSQAEVPLSSYEQYF. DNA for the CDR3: TGCGCCAGCAGCCAAGCAGAGGTCCCACTGAGCTCCTACGAGCAGTACTTC.

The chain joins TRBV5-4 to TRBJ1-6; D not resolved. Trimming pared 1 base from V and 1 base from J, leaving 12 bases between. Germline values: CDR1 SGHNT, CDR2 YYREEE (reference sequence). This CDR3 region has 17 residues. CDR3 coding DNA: TGTGCCAGCAGCTTGTTGCCGGGTTCTTCCTATAATTCACCCCTCCACTTT. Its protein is CASSLLPGSSYNSPLHF.

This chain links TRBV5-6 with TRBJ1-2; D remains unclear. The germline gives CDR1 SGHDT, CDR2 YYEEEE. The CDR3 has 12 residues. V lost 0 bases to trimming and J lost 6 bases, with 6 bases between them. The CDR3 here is CASSLARDGYTF. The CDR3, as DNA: TGTGCCAGCAGCTTGGCTCGGGATGGCTACACCTTC.

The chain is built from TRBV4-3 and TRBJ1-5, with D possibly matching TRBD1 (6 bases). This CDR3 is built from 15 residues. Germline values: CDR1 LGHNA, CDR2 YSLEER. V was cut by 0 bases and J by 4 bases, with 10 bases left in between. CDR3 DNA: TGCGCCAGCAGCCAAGATGACAGGTTAAATCAGCCCCAGCATTTT. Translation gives CASSQDDRLNQPQHF.

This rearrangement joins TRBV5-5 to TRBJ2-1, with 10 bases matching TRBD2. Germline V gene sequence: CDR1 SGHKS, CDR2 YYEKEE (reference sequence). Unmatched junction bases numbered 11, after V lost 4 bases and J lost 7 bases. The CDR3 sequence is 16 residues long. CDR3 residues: CASSPFSSGGGNEQFF. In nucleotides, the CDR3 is TGTGCCAGCAGCCCCTTTTCTAGCGGGGGTGGGAATGAGCAGTTCTTC.

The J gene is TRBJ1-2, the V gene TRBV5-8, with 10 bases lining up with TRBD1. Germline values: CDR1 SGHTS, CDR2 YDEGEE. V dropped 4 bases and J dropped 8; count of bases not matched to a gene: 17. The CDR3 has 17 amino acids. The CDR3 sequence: CASSPRDRGAGLGGYTF. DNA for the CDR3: TGTGCCAGCAGCCCTAGGGACAGGGGCGCGGGTCTAGGCGGCTACACCTTC.

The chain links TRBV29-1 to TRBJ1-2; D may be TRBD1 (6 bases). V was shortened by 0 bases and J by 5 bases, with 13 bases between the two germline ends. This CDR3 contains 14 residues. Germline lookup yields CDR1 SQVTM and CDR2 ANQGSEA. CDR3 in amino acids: CSVEEKGQGYGYTF. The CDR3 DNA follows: TGCAGCGTTGAAGAAAAGGGACAAGGATATGGCTACACCTTC. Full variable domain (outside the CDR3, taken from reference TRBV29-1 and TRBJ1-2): SAVISQKPSRDICQRGTSLTIQCQVDSQVTMMFWYRQQPGQSLTLIATANQGSEATYESGFVIDKFPISRPNLTFSTLTVSNMSPEDSSIYLCSVEEKGQGYGYTFGSGTRLTVV.